The rows below give T cell receptor beta chains drawn from one sample of a study of shared clonotypes between healthy human individuals. The table came from immunoSEQ multiplex PCR; TCRdb's copy has only in-frame clones and leaves some out. The sample has 630,000 or so clones, 95% to 98% seen once; the top ten hold approximately 0.3%. Sequenced: naive CD8+ T cells sorted from blood. The receptors come from a man aged 25-45 years in good health. CDR3s include the opening cysteine and the closing phenylalanine or tryptophan. The order of the fields is J gene, V gene, CDR3 protein.

j_call: TRBJ2-1
v_call: TRBV6-5
cdr3_aa: CASSWGGNEQFF

j_call: TRBJ1-5
v_call: TRBV7-2
cdr3_aa: CASSLMAGNQPQHF

j_call: TRBJ2-1
v_call: TRBV27
cdr3_aa: CASTRLAGGGEQFF

j_call: TRBJ2-3
v_call: TRBV2
cdr3_aa: CASSLAGVGVGTDTQYF

j_call: TRBJ1-1
v_call: TRBV5-4
cdr3_aa: CASSLPGNTEAFF

j_call: TRBJ2-1
v_call: TRBV15
cdr3_aa: CATSRDSLLSYEQFF

j_call: TRBJ1-4
v_call: TRBV7-9
cdr3_aa: CASSFRDATDEKLFF

j_call: TRBJ2-7
v_call: TRBV7-3
cdr3_aa: CASSSGQGADYEQYF

j_call: TRBJ2-7
v_call: TRBV29-1
cdr3_aa: CSVIERGSEFYEQYF

j_call: TRBJ2-2
v_call: TRBV9
cdr3_aa: CASSVATEGTGELFF

j_call: TRBJ2-1
v_call: TRBV7-6
cdr3_aa: CASSFGGRYNEQFF

j_call: TRBJ2-7
v_call: TRBV19
cdr3_aa: CASSMGTGAFGEQYF

j_call: TRBJ2-6
v_call: TRBV4-1
cdr3_aa: CASSSRGEGSINSGANVLTF

j_call: TRBJ2-3
v_call: TRBV7-6
cdr3_aa: CASSLEPRDWDTQYF

j_call: TRBJ2-1
v_call: TRBV5-1
cdr3_aa: CASSRWDEQFF

j_call: TRBJ2-5
v_call: TRBV28
cdr3_aa: CASSFGDKETQYF

j_call: TRBJ2-1
v_call: TRBV29-1
cdr3_aa: CSVRVDIYNEQFF

j_call: TRBJ2-7
v_call: TRBV14
cdr3_aa: CASSLRKSDYEQYF

j_call: TRBJ2-7
v_call: TRBV9
cdr3_aa: CASSPHRDFSYEQYF

j_call: TRBJ2-1
v_call: TRBV29-1
cdr3_aa: CSVEDRGPHLHNEQFF

j_call: TRBJ1-1
v_call: TRBV7-9
cdr3_aa: CASSLKEAFF

j_call: TRBJ2-1
v_call: TRBV11-3
cdr3_aa: CASSLDKFYNEQFF

j_call: TRBJ2-5
v_call: TRBV7-8
cdr3_aa: CASRPGTSGQETQYF

j_call: TRBJ2-1
v_call: TRBV28
cdr3_aa: CASSPGVAGARIGNEQFF

j_call: TRBJ2-1
v_call: TRBV5-6
cdr3_aa: CASSYGLAGGNEQFF

j_call: TRBJ2-1
v_call: TRBV11-2
cdr3_aa: CASSLVFGGNEQFF

j_call: TRBJ1-5
v_call: TRBV27
cdr3_aa: CASSLSANQPQHF

j_call: TRBJ2-3
v_call: TRBV5-6
cdr3_aa: CASSLEYDLSTDTQYF

j_call: TRBJ2-3
v_call: TRBV7-2
cdr3_aa: CASSGTSGNSDTQYF

j_call: TRBJ2-5
v_call: TRBV6-5
cdr3_aa: CASSSVEGIQETQYF

j_call: TRBJ1-1
v_call: TRBV4-1
cdr3_aa: CASSQLGQGTRGTEAFF

j_call: TRBJ2-1
v_call: TRBV7-9
cdr3_aa: CASSPAETGITNEQFF

j_call: TRBJ2-1
v_call: TRBV6-1
cdr3_aa: CASSELPHNEQFF

j_call: TRBJ2-1
v_call: TRBV30
cdr3_aa: CAWSVVGQYNEQFF

j_call: TRBJ1-2
v_call: TRBV2
cdr3_aa: CASSEPTYDYGYTF

j_call: TRBJ1-5
v_call: TRBV10-3
cdr3_aa: CAISEFPLGQGAHQPQHF

j_call: TRBJ1-1
v_call: TRBV6-1
cdr3_aa: CASSGVRTVYTEAFF

j_call: TRBJ2-7
v_call: TRBV2
cdr3_aa: CASIGSRNEQYF

j_call: TRBJ2-7
v_call: TRBV9
cdr3_aa: CASSAGGYEQYF

j_call: TRBJ1-2
v_call: TRBV7-9
cdr3_aa: CASSLAPVSNYGYTF

j_call: TRBJ2-1
v_call: TRBV14
cdr3_aa: CASSQPTGGGEQFF